What follows are 8 T cell receptor beta chains derived from one specimen sequenced in a study of T cells after posttransplantation cyclophosphamide. Repertoires were generated with immunoSEQ multiplex PCR, while TCRdb's copy carries only in-frame clones and drops some. Sampling found about 39,000 clones, none seen once. The sample comprised PBMCs. All receptors come from a woman aged 45-65 years in good health and a related stem cell transplant donor.

The rearrangement joins TRBV5-3 to TRBJ2-6, with 11 bases identical to TRBD2. TRBV5-3 is recorded as an ORF, its role being uncertain. The V gene end was trimmed by 4 bases and the J gene end by 0 bases; junction bases not matched to a gene: 9. The CDR3 consists of 19 residues. CDR3 sequence (DNA): TGTGCCAGAAGCCCACTCCCGGGACTAGCGGACTCTGGGGCCAACGTCCTGACTTTC. This gives the protein CARSPLPGLADSGANVLTF.

In this sample, this clone turned up many times. This sequence joins TRBV19 and TRBJ1-2, with 8 nucleotides matching TRBD1. The germline V gene has CDR1 LNHDA and CDR2 SQIVND (reference sequence). This CDR3 spans 14 amino acids. With V trimmed by 8 bases and J by 7 bases, 12 bases remained unmatched. The CDR3 protein is CASRDRTGKSGYTF. The CDR3 coding sequence is TGTGCCAGTCGGGACCGGACAGGGAAGAGTGGCTACACCTTC.

The sample holds many counts of this clone. The genes are TRBV5-6 and TRBJ1-1, with D hard to call. V shed 3 bases and J shed 9 bases, with 21 bases lying between them. This CDR3 region has 15 residues. Germline CDR1 reads SGHDT; CDR2 reads YYEEEE. The CDR3 here is CASSSRGSIGLQAFF. The DNA for the CDR3 is TGTGCCAGCAGCTCGCGGGGTTCAATCGGGCTTCAAGCTTTCTTT.

This clone came up many times. The V gene is TRBV10-3, the J gene TRBJ1-1, with 7 bases aligning to TRBD1. The length of the CDR3 is 14 residues. Germline V lookup: CDR1 ENHRY, CDR2 SYGVKD. J was trimmed by 4 bases and V by 2 bases; bases with no gene match: 4. The CDR3 region has the DNA TGTGCCATCAGTGAGGGCAGGGGGACCACTGAAGCTTTCTTT. Translating gives CAISEGRGTTEAFF.

This clone was observed many times. The rearrangement links TRBV7-2 to TRBJ2-7; weak D call: TRBD1 (5 bases). The CDR3 has 13 residues. V lost 3 bases, J lost 10 bases, and 16 bases lay in between. The germline CDR1 and CDR2 sequences are SGHTA and FQGNSA. CDR3 protein: CASSFAVVGVQYF. The CDR3 DNA follows: TGTGCCAGCAGCTTCGCTGTTGTAGGGGTACAGTACTTC.

This clone was picked up many times. Other DNA sequences in the sample encode the same CDR3. The V call is TRBV18, the J call TRBJ2-5, with D possibly TRBD1 on 6 matching bases. The CDR3 spans 14 residues. Per germline, CDR1 KGHSH and CDR2 LQKENI. V lost 3 bases and J 2 bases, leaving 10 bases between the germline ends. CDR3 sequence: CASSPGQGQETQYF. The DNA of the CDR3 is TGTGCCAGCTCACCGGGGCAGGGGCAAGAGACCCAGTACTTC. The whole variable domain, filled in from reference TRBV18 and TRBJ2-5, reads NAGVMQNPRHLVRRRGQEARLRCSPMKGHSHVYWYRQLPEEGLKFMVYLQKENIIDESGMPKERFSAEFPKEGPSILRIQQVVRGDSAAYFCASSPGQGQETQYFGPGTRLLVL.

In this sample, this clone turned up many times. This chain links TRBV15 with TRBJ1-5, with TRBD1 matching 11 bases. The CDR3 runs 17 residues. CDR1 is LNHNV and CDR2 is YYDKDF in the germline V gene (reference sequence). Losses at the gene ends were 5 bases for V and 5 bases for J; bases not matched to a gene: 11. The CDR3 protein is CATSSGTGGRLYQPQHF. The CDR3 DNA reads TGTGCCACCAGCTCGGGGACAGGGGGTCGCCTCTATCAGCCCCAGCATTTT.

The genes are TRBV28 and TRBJ2-5; possibly TRBD1 for D (6 bases). The DNA end is a closer match to TRBJ2-7, so the J assignment may be wrong. In germline, CDR1 is MDHEN, CDR2 SYDVKM. The CDR3 extends over 14 amino acids. CDR3 nucleotide sequence: TGTGCCAGCAGTACCTATACAGGGCTCTACGAGCAGTACTTC. Amino acids: CASSTYTGLYEQYF.